This T cell receptor beta chain derives from a study of T-cell reconstitution after alpha-beta-depleted transplantation in children. Unique molecular identifiers were incorporated when the TCRbeta library was constructed. One entry per CDR3 protein results from TCRdb running MiXCR on the PCR reads. This table holds 450,000 to 600,000 distinct CDR3 sequences, roughly 18% found once. As concerns this clonotype: Its ends do not fully match the called genes, so a read error is possible.

The CDR3 length is 16 residues. The germline V gene encodes CDR1 SGHRS and CDR2 YFSETQ. Sequenced material: PBMCs from the stem cell graft donor, taken from the stem cell graft. This clonotype was obtained from a human donor who donated a stem cell graft to a child with acute lymphoblastic leukemia. The rearrangement links TRBV5-1 to TRBJ2-1; 13 nucleotides agree with TRBD2. CDR3 DNA sequence: TGCGCTAGCAGCTTGGAACTAGCGGGAGGGCCAACTGAGCAGTTCTTC. Translating it yields CASSLELAGGPTEQFF.